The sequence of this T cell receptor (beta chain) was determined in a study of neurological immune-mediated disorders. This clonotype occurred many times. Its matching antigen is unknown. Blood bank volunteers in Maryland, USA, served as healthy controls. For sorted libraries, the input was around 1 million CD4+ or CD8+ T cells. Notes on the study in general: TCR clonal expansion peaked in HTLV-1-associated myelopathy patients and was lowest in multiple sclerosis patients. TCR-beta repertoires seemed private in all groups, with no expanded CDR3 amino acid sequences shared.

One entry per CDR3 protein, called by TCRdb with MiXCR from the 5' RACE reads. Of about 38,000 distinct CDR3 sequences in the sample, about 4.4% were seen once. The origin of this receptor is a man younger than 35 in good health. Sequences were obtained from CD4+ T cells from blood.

CDR3 sequence (DNA): TGTGCCAGCAGCTCGCAGGGGTTTGAAAAACTGTTTTTT. Its protein product is CASSSQGFEKLFF. This rearrangement joins TRBV7-9 to TRBJ1-4; D is possibly TRBD1 (6 bases). The V and J ends lost 4 bases and 7 bases respectively, with 10 bases between them. CDR1 and CDR2 from the germline V gene are SEHNR and FQNEAQ (reference sequence). CDR3 length: 13 residues.